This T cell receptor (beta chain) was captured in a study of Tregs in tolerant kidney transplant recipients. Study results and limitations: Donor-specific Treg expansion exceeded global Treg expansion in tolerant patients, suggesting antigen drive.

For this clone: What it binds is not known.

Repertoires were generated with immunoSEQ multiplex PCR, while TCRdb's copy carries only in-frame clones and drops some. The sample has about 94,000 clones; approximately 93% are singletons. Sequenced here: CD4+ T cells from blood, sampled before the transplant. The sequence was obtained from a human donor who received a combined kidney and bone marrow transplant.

CDR3 nucleotide sequence: TGTGCCAGCAGTTTATCGGAGGCCATTCAGTACTTC. Its translation: CASSLSEAIQYF. This chain links TRBV28 with TRBJ2-4; a possible D gene is TRBD2 (5 bases). CDR1 and CDR2 (germline): MDHEN, SYDVKM. The V gene lost 1 base and the J gene lost 9 bases, with 7 bases spanning the gap. The CDR3 length is 12 residues.